Listed below are T cell receptor beta chains from one sample, sequenced in a study of Graves' ophthalmopathy and Graves' hyperthyroidism. MiXCR was run by TCRdb on the multiplex PCR reads, yielding one entry per CDR3 protein. The table lists approximately 1.2 million distinct CDR3 sequences, about two fifths of them singletons. Material for sequencing was peripheral blood or thyroid tissue (not recorded which). The receptors shown here come from an adult man with Graves' hyperthyroidism. The CDR3 runs from the conserved cysteine through the conserved F or W. D genes are given only for firm matches. Size tells how often a clone was seen (once, few, many) or the class of an expanded clone, and some rows leave it out.

v_call	d_call	j_call	clone_size	cdr3_nt	cdr3_aa
TRBV7-9	.	TRBJ2-2	many	TGTGCCAGCAGCTTATTCTCAGGAATCGACACCGGGGAGCTGTTTTTT	CASSLFSGIDTGELFF
TRBV4-3	.	TRBJ1-1	.	TGCGCCAGCAGCCAAGATCTAAGTACCCTAGGTGGTGAAGCTTTCTTT	CASSQDLSTLGGEAFF
TRBV25-1	.	TRBJ1-2	.	TGTGCCAGCAGTGAAGGGAGCGATACCTCTGGCTACACCTTC	CASSEGSDTSGYTF
TRBV5-6	.	TRBJ2-7	few	TGTGCCAGCAGCTCCTGGGGGACTGGAGAGCAGTACTTC	CASSSWGTGEQYF
TRBV7-9	.	TRBJ2-6	many	TGTGCCAGCAGGACGAAACAGGGTAGCGGGGCCAACGTCCTGACTTTC	CASRTKQGSGANVLTF
TRBV7-8	.	TRBJ2-5	.	TGTGCCAGCAGCTTAGGTCCAGGGCTGGGGGAGACTCAGTACTTC	CASSLGPGLGETQYF
TRBV7-2	.	TRBJ1-1	many	TGTGCCAGCAGCTTTAGTCAGTACACTGAAGCTTTCTTT	CASSFSQYTEAFF
TRBV4-3	.	TRBJ1-4	few	TGCGCCAGCAGCCAAAATCAGGGGTATAATGAAAAACTGTTTTTT	CASSQNQGYNEKLFF
TRBV7-2	.	TRBJ2-7	few	TGTGCCAGCAGCTACAGGGTTAGCTCCTACGAGCAGTACTTC	CASSYRVSSYEQYF
TRBV14	.	TRBJ2-7	many	TGTGCCAGCAGCCAAGTCTACGAGCAGTACTTC	CASSQVYEQYF
TRBV13	.	TRBJ2-7	.	TGTGCCAGCAGCTTAGGCCGACAGGAGGCCTACGAGCAGTACTTC	CASSLGRQEAYEQYF
TRBV4-1	TRBD1	TRBJ1-1	.	TGCGCCAGCAGCCCGGACAGGGGTGTGAACACTGAAGCTTTCTTT	CASSPDRGVNTEAFF
TRBV5-5	TRBD2	TRBJ2-2	many	TGTGCCAGCAGGGACGGACTAGCGGTTAACACCGGGGAGCTGTTTTTT	CASRDGLAVNTGELFF
TRBV6-5	TRBD1	TRBJ1-5	many	TGTGCCAGCAGATCCGGGACAGCGACCCAGCATTTT	CASRSGTATQHF
TRBV20-1	.	TRBJ2-7	many	TGCAGTGCTAGTGCCAGAGGGCTCTCCTACGAGCAGTACTTC	CSASARGLSYEQYF
TRBV7-2	.	TRBJ2-7	.	TGTGCCAGCAGTCATCCAGGGACCCCCTACGAGCAGTACTTC	CASSHPGTPYEQYF
TRBV4-3	.	TRBJ1-1	.	TGCGCCAGCAGCCAAAGCCCGGGACCCCGATCGGTGAACACTGAAGCTTTCTTT	CASSQSPGPRSVNTEAFF
TRBV28	TRBD1	TRBJ2-5	.	TGTGCCAGCACGGGACAGGCTGTTCTCCAAGAGACCCAGTACTTC	CASTGQAVLQETQYF
TRBV28	.	TRBJ2-7	.	TGTGCCAGCAGTCCAGTTAGGGGGGGCGCACCCGAGCAGTACTTC	CASSPVRGGAPEQYF
TRBV7-9	TRBD2	TRBJ2-7	many	TGTGCCAGCAGCCAAATACCTAGCGGGAGCTACGAGCAGTACTTC	CASSQIPSGSYEQYF
TRBV20-1	.	TRBJ1-2	.	TGCAGTGCTGGAGACGACGGTGCCTATGGCTACACCTTC	CSAGDDGAYGYTF
TRBV10-3	.	TRBJ2-7	.	TGTGCCATCGGGAACGACGGGACGCCTTCCTACGAGCAGTACTTC	CAIGNDGTPSYEQYF
TRBV20-1	.	TRBJ1-5	.	TGCAGTGCTACTGTTCTGGAGGGGACTCAGCCCCAGCATTTT	CSATVLEGTQPQHF
TRBV19	TRBD1	TRBJ2-7	many	TGTGCCACAGGACAGGGTACTTACGAGCAGTACTTC	CATGQGTYEQYF
TRBV2	.	TRBJ1-1	few	TGTGCCAGCATAATGGGCAGGGCGAACACTGAAGCTTTCTTT	CASIMGRANTEAFF
TRBV12-3/TRBV12-4	.	TRBJ1-1	many	TGTGCCAGCAGTGTATCCCCGGGGGGATCCACTGAAGCTTTCTTT	CASSVSPGGSTEAFF
TRBV11-2	TRBD1	TRBJ1-5	many	TGTGCCAGCAGCCGTACAGGGGGTTTGAGTCAGCCCCAGCATTTT	CASSRTGGLSQPQHF
TRBV19	.	TRBJ1-5	few	TGTGCCAGTAGCCCTCTACTTGGGGGGCTGAGTCAGCCCCAGCATTTT	CASSPLLGGLSQPQHF
TRBV9	TRBD1	TRBJ1-4	many	TGTGCCAGCAGCACCCGGGACAGGGGTGAAAAACTGTTTTTT	CASSTRDRGEKLFF
TRBV7-9	TRBD1	TRBJ1-3	many	TGTGCCGCATCGGGACAGGGAGTGGGAAACACCATATATTTT	CAASGQGVGNTIYF
TRBV7-6	.	TRBJ1-6	many	TGTGCCAGCAGCTTAACACCGACAGGAAGTGTCTTTGACCTCCACTTT	CASSLTPTGSVFDLHF
TRBV7-7	.	TRBJ2-1	.	TGTGCCAGCAGCAGCGACACGGGTGAGCAGTTCTTC	CASSSDTGEQFF
TRBV7-9	TRBD2	TRBJ2-2	few	TGTGCCAGCAGCTCGGTTAGCGGGACCGGGGAGCTGTTTTTT	CASSSVSGTGELFF
TRBV6-5	.	TRBJ2-7	.	TGTGCGATGGGCAGGGATACCGAGCAGTACTTC	CAMGRDTEQYF
TRBV6-1	.	TRBJ2-7	many	TGTGCCAGCAGTGAAGGACGACACCCTGGGCGGGAGCAGTACTTC	CASSEGRHPGREQYF
TRBV7-3	.	TRBJ2-7	once	TGCGCCAGCAGCCGGCCGGGGGAAACCTACGAGCAGTACTTC	CASSRPGETYEQYF
TRBV19	TRBD1	TRBJ1-1	.	TGTGCCAGTACCAAATTTGGGGGACAGGGCTCCACTGAAGCTTTCTTT	CASTKFGGQGSTEAFF
TRBV7-2	.	TRBJ1-1	many	TGTGCCAGCAGGTACCCGGGGGGCACAGCTTTCTTT	CASRYPGGTAFF
TRBV7-8	.	TRBJ1-3	.	TGTGCCAGCAGCCCCCAGGGCGTCTTTTTT	CASSPQGVFF
TRBV5-6	.	TRBJ1-6	many	TGTGCCAGCAGCTTGGTCAGCTCGTCCCTCCACTTT	CASSLVSSSLHF
TRBV20-1	.	TRBJ2-5	.	TGCAGTGCTAGCGGGGTAAAAAGAGAGACCCAGTACTTC	CSASGVKRETQYF
TRBV10-2	.	TRBJ1-2	.	TGCGCCAGCAGTGAGCCGGACAGTCTTACCGGCTACACCTTC	CASSEPDSLTGYTF
TRBV12-3/TRBV12-4	TRBD1	TRBJ1-2	.	TGTGCCAGCTCACCACGACAGGGGGTCGGCTACACCTTC	CASSPRQGVGYTF